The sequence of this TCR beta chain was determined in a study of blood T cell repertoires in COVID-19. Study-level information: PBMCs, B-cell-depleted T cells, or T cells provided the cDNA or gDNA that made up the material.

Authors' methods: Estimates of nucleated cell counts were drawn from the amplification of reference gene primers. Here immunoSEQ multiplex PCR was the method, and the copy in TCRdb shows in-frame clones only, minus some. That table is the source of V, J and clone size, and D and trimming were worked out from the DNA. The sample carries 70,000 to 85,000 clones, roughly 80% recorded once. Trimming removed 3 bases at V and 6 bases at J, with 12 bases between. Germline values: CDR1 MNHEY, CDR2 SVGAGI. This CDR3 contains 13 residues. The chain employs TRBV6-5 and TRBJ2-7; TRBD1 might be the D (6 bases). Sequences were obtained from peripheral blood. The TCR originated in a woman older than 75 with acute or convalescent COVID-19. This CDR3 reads CASSYVTGSEQYF. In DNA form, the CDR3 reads TGTGCCAGCAGTTATGTGACAGGTTCCGAGCAGTACTTC.